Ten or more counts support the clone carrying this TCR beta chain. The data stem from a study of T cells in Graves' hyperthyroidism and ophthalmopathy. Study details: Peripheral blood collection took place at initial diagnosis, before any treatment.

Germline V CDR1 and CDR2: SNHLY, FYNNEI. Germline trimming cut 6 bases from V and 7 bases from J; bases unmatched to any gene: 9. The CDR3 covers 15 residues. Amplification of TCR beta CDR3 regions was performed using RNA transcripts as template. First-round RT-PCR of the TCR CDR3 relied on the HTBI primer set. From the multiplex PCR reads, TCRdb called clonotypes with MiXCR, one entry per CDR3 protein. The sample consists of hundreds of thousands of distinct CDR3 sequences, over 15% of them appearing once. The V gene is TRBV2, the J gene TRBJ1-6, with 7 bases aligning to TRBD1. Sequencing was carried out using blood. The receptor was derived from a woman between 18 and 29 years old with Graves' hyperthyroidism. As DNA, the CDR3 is TGTGCCAGCAGGACCGACAGGGCTAGAAATTCACCCCTCCACTTT. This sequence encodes CASRTDRARNSPLHF.